These T cell receptor beta chains were read from a single sample in a study of blood T cell repertoires in COVID-19. This table comes from immunoSEQ multiplex PCR, and its TCRdb copy is limited to in-frame clones, with some not included. The sample records about 74,000 clones, approximately 85% being singletons. Sequencing input: peripheral blood. These receptors were collected from a man between 65 and 80 years old with acute or convalescent COVID-19. The CDR3 runs from the conserved cysteine through the conserved F or W. The D gene is left open where the match is weak. Size is stated for part of the rows, as once, few or many counts, or as a class when the clone is expanded.

V gene: TRBV3-1/TRBV3-2; D gene: TRBD1; J gene: TRBJ2-5; clone size: once; CDR3 protein: CASSQGTGKTQYF; CDR3 DNA: TGTGCCAGCAGCCAAGGGACAGGAAAGACCCAGTACTTC
V gene: TRBV12-5; D gene: -; J gene: TRBJ2-1; clone size: medium-sized; CDR3 protein: CASVDSYNEQFF; CDR3 DNA: TGTGCTAGTGTTGACAGTTACAATGAGCAGTTCTTC
V gene: TRBV3-1/TRBV3-2; D gene: -; J gene: TRBJ2-7; clone size: -; CDR3 protein: CASSRVNEQYF; CDR3 DNA: TGTGCCAGCAGCCGAGTTAACGAGCAGTACTTC
V gene: TRBV15; D gene: -; J gene: TRBJ1-2; clone size: -; CDR3 protein: CATGHGDNYGYTF; CDR3 DNA: TGTGCCACCGGGCACGGGGATAACTATGGCTACACCTTC
V gene: TRBV19; D gene: TRBD1; J gene: TRBJ2-2; clone size: -; CDR3 protein: CASRGVDRGLSANTGELFF; CDR3 DNA: TGTGCCAGTAGAGGAGTCGACAGGGGGTTGTCCGCGAACACCGGGGAGCTGTTTTTT
V gene: TRBV7-9; D gene: -; J gene: TRBJ1-4; clone size: few; CDR3 protein: CASSLRGIEKLFF; CDR3 DNA: TGTGCCAGCAGCTTAAGAGGGATCGAAAAACTGTTTTTT
V gene: TRBV7-3; D gene: TRBD1; J gene: TRBJ2-3; clone size: -; CDR3 protein: CASSGTGNTDTQYF; CDR3 DNA: TGTGCCAGCAGCGGGACAGGGAACACAGATACGCAGTATTTT
V gene: TRBV7-2; D gene: -; J gene: TRBJ1-1; clone size: -; CDR3 protein: CASSLRGGGTEAFF; CDR3 DNA: TGTGCCAGCAGCTTAAGGGGAGGAGGGACTGAAGCTTTCTTT
V gene: TRBV5-1; D gene: -; J gene: TRBJ2-2; clone size: -; CDR3 protein: CASSLAGGLVNTGELFF; CDR3 DNA: TGCGCCAGCAGCTTGGCGGGGGGCCTAGTGAACACCGGGGAGCTGTTTTTT
V gene: TRBV6-5; D gene: -; J gene: TRBJ2-7; clone size: -; CDR3 protein: CASTVAGGKTYEQYF; CDR3 DNA: TGTGCCAGCACCGTAGCAGGGGGGAAGACCTACGAGCAGTACTTC
V gene: TRBV5-1; D gene: TRBD2; J gene: TRBJ2-3; clone size: -; CDR3 protein: CASSLALAGGPADTQYF; CDR3 DNA: TGCGCCAGCAGCTTGGCCCTAGCGGGAGGGCCAGCAGATACGCAGTATTTT
V gene: TRBV6-5; D gene: TRBD1; J gene: TRBJ1-2; clone size: -; CDR3 protein: CASSTQGGRYGYTF; CDR3 DNA: TGTGCCAGCAGTACCCAAGGGGGCAGGTATGGCTACACCTTC
V gene: TRBV11-2; D gene: TRBD2; J gene: TRBJ2-2; clone size: -; CDR3 protein: CASSLGTSFSGELFF; CDR3 DNA: TGTGCCAGCAGCCTTGGGACTAGTTTTAGCGGGGAGCTGTTTTTT
V gene: TRBV6-2/TRBV6-3; D gene: -; J gene: TRBJ1-6; clone size: -; CDR3 protein: CASSYLNSPLHF; CDR3 DNA: TGTGCCAGCAGTTACCTTAATTCACCCCTCCACTTT
V gene: TRBV5-1; D gene: TRBD2; J gene: TRBJ2-7; clone size: -; CDR3 protein: CASSFGTSDYEQYF; CDR3 DNA: TGCGCCAGCAGCTTTGGGACTAGCGACTACGAGCAGTACTTC
V gene: TRBV20-1; D gene: TRBD2; J gene: TRBJ2-5; clone size: -; CDR3 protein: CSASRGVGETQYF; CDR3 DNA: TGCAGTGCTAGTCGGGGGGTCGGGGAGACCCAGTACTTC
V gene: TRBV11-2; D gene: -; J gene: TRBJ1-1; clone size: -; CDR3 protein: CASSAGGNTEAFF; CDR3 DNA: TGTGCCAGCAGCGCCGGTGGGAACACTGAAGCTTTCTTT
V gene: TRBV11-3; D gene: TRBD2; J gene: TRBJ2-2; clone size: -; CDR3 protein: CASSSRTSWGELFF; CDR3 DNA: TGTGCCAGCAGTTCTCGGACTAGCTGGGGGGAGCTGTTTTTT
V gene: TRBV28; D gene: -; J gene: TRBJ2-7; clone size: -; CDR3 protein: CASSFLQGREQYF; CDR3 DNA: TGTGCCAGCAGTTTCCTACAGGGTCGAGAGCAGTACTTC